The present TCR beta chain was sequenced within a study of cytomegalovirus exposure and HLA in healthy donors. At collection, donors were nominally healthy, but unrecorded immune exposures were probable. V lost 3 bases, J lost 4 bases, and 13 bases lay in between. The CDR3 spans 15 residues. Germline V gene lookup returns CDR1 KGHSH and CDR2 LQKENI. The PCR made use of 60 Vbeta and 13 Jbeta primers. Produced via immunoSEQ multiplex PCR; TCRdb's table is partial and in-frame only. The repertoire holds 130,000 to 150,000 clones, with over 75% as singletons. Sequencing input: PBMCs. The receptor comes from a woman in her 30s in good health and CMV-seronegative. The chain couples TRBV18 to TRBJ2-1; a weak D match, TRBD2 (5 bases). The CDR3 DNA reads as TGTGCCAGCTCACCTCTCCGGGATCAATACAATGAGCAGTTCTTC. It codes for CASSPLRDQYNEQFF.